The 32 T cell receptor beta chains given below trace back to one sample, sequenced in a study of blood T cells in healthy people across ages. The use of a sample-barcoded 5' primer and a J-beta primer mix characterized a second PCR of roughly 6 to 12 cycles. TCRdb independently ran MiXCR on the 5' RACE reads; one entry per CDR3 protein. The sample carries 650,000 to 1,000,000 distinct CDR3 sequences, 30% to 45% recorded once. Sequenced material: blood. These TCRs come from a man aged 18 to 30 in good health.

This clonotype was counted at least ten times. This chain connects TRBV4-2 to TRBJ2-7, with 7 bases identical to TRBD2. The CDR3 has 17 amino acids. V shed 4 bases and J 1 base; nucleotides not matched to a gene: 13. Per germline, CDR1 LGHNA and CDR2 YNFKEQ. The DNA for the CDR3 is TGTGCCAGCAGCCTCCCCACGGAGCGGGGAGTATCCTACGAGCAGTACTTC. Its protein is CASSLPTERGVSYEQYF.

V gene TRBV12-3 or TRBV12-4 combines with J gene TRBJ2-4; TRBD1 aligns across 7 bases. The CDR3 spans 15 residues. V was clipped by 6 bases and J by 0 bases; unmatched bases: 5. CDR3 amino acids: CASRGGIQAKNIQYF. In nucleotides, the CDR3 is TGTGCCAGCAGAGGGGGCATCCAAGCCAAAAACATTCAGTACTTC.

The chain recombines TRBV5-1 with TRBJ2-5, with 13 bases that match TRBD2. The CDR3 runs to 15 residues. The germline V gene encodes CDR1 SGHRS and CDR2 YFSETQ. J lost 11 bases, V lost 9 bases, and 16 bases had no gene match. Written as DNA, the CDR3 is TGCGCCACCAGGGAGGGACTAGCGGGATCTGATGAGCAGTACTTC. This codes for CATREGLAGSDEQYF.

As for this clonotype: Being one base from a much bigger clone, this may be a read error. The chain recombines TRBV4-1 with TRBJ2-7; TRBD1 might be the D (5 bases). V was cut by 0 bases and J by 7 bases, with 19 bases left in between. Germline V gene lookup returns CDR1 MGHRA and CDR2 YSYEKL. The CDR3 is made up of 16 amino acids. Written as DNA, the CDR3 is TGCGCCAGCAGCCAAGATAACCAGGGCTTCGTGAATGAGCAGTACTTC. The encoded protein is CASSQDNQGFVNEQYF.

This clonotype was counted a single time. This sequence joins TRBV7-2 and TRBJ1-1; D not resolved. Between the trimmed V and J ends, which lost 2 bases and 0 bases, there was a span of 10 bases. The CDR3 is 15 amino acids. CDR1 and CDR2 (germline): SGHTA, FQGNSA. CDR3 loop: CASSLSRALNTEAFF. In DNA, the CDR3 is TGTGCCAGCAGCTTAAGCCGGGCTTTGAACACTGAAGCTTTCTTT.

This clonotype turned up a few times. This CDR3 reads CASSGTGAPNEQFF. The CDR3 region has the DNA TGCGCCAGCAGTGGGACAGGGGCACCCAATGAGCAGTTCTTC. The chain uses TRBV5-1 and TRBJ2-1; 10 nucleotides match TRBD1. V gave up 5 bases and J gave up 6 bases; unmatched junction bases: 5. This CDR3 spans 14 amino acids. Germline V lookup: CDR1 SGHRS, CDR2 YFSETQ.

The gene calls are TRBV5-1 and TRBJ2-1; maybe TRBD1 (6 bases). Germline V gene data show CDR1 as SGHRS and CDR2 as YFSETQ. CDR3 length equals 13 residues. V gave up 4 bases and J gave up 8 bases, with 13 bases separating them. The CDR3 loop reads CASSTGTTDEQFF. The DNA for the CDR3 is TGCGCCAGCAGCACCGGGACAACGGATGAGCAGTTCTTC. The whole variable domain, filled in from reference TRBV5-1 and TRBJ2-1, reads KAGVTQTPRYLIKTRGQQVTLSCSPISGHRSVSWYQQTPGQGLQFLFEYFSETQRNKGNFPGRFSGRQFSNSRSEMNVSTLELGDSALYLCASSTGTTDEQFFGPGTRLTVL.

This clonotype came up a few times. J is TRBJ2-7 and V is TRBV29-1, with D perhaps being TRBD1 or TRBD2 (5 bases each). CDR3 length: 13 amino acids. The germline CDR1 and CDR2 sequences are SQVTM and ANQGSEA. V shed 4 bases and J shed 3 bases, with 13 bases lying between them. In nucleotides, the CDR3 is TGCAGCGTTGCGGGGCTTTACCTCTACGAGCAGTACTTC. Protein sequence: CSVAGLYLYEQYF.

This clonotype appeared a few times. The CDR3 bases are TGTGCCAGCAGTTTACATTTCTCTGGAAACACCATATATTTT. This encodes CASSLHFSGNTIYF. The rearrangement joins TRBV27 to TRBJ1-3, with D unresolved. The CDR3 is 14 residues long. Germline lookup yields CDR1 MNHEY and CDR2 SMNVEV (reference sequence). Trimming removed 2 bases from V and 0 bases from J, with 5 bases in between.

The chain uses TRBV29-1 and TRBJ2-5; 10 nucleotides line up with TRBD1. This CDR3 spans 15 amino acids. Germline V gene sequence: CDR1 SQVTM, CDR2 ANQGSEA. Trimming removed 8 bases from V and 11 bases from J; junction bases left unmatched: 20. In DNA form, the CDR3 reads TGCAGCTTCCGGGGGAACAGGGACAGGGGCAATTTTCAGTACTTC. Protein product: CSFRGNRDRGNFQYF.

J is TRBJ2-1 and V is TRBV6-5, with TRBD1 matching 7 bases. Unmatched junction bases numbered 16, after V lost 4 bases and J lost 13 bases. Germline V gene lookup returns CDR1 MNHEY and CDR2 SVGAGI. The CDR3 is 15 amino acids. CDR3 bases: TGTGCCAGCAGTTCAAAGACAGGGATTACGGAGACCCAGTTCTTC. Its translation is CASSSKTGITETQFF.

The chain joins TRBV20-1 to TRBJ2-2, with unresolved D. From germline, CDR1 is DFQATT and CDR2 SNEGSKA (reference sequence). This CDR3 is built from 13 residues. V shed 2 bases and J shed 6 bases, with 10 bases lying between them. This chain's CDR3 is CSARSPGAGELFF. The CDR3 nucleotides read TGCAGTGCTAGAAGTCCTGGGGCCGGGGAGCTGTTTTTT.

The CDR3 coding sequence is TGTGCCAGCAGTTTCCGAAGGGGGGTCTGGTACTTC. The encoded protein is CASSFRRGVWYF. The chain is built from TRBV28 and TRBJ2-5, with D possibly being TRBD1 or TRBD2 (6 bases each). CDR1 and CDR2 (germline): MDHEN, SYDVKM. Trimming removed 3 bases at V and 13 bases at J, with 15 bases between. There are 12 residues in the CDR3.

Ten or more counts support this clonotype. Here the CDR3 DNA reads TGCGCCAGCAGCCAAGATCGAATCAGGAGCTCCTACAATGAGCAGTTCTTC. This encodes CASSQDRIRSSYNEQFF. The chain is built from TRBV4-1 and TRBJ2-1; D is uncertain. Germline V gene lookup returns CDR1 MGHRA and CDR2 YSYEKL. The CDR3 extends over 17 amino acids. V was shortened by 0 bases and J by 0 bases, with 12 bases between the two germline ends.

The sample holds many counts of this clonotype. The rearrangement links TRBV4-2 to TRBJ2-1; perhaps TRBD2 as D (6 bases). CDR1 is LGHNA, CDR2 YNFKEQ, per germline. V gave up 0 bases and J gave up 4 bases, with 10 bases separating them. CDR3 length: 15 amino acids. The DNA of the CDR3 is TGTGCCAGCAGCCAAGATTCTGGGGGGTACAATGAGCAGTTCTTC. The encoded protein is CASSQDSGGYNEQFF.

V and J are TRBV7-9 and TRBJ1-1, with a tentative D call TRBD1 (6 bases). Germline V lookup: CDR1 SEHNR, CDR2 FQNEAQ (reference sequence). V dropped 3 bases and J dropped 4 bases, with 21 bases sitting between them. This CDR3 is built from 17 residues. The CDR3: CASSFGQRKWVGTEAFF. CDR3 coding DNA: TGTGCCAGCAGCTTCGGACAGAGAAAGTGGGTTGGCACTGAAGCTTTCTTT.

The chain employs TRBV30 and TRBJ2-7; D not resolved. CDR3 length: 12 residues. V was clipped by 4 bases and J by 9 bases, with 16 bases between them. Germline values: CDR1 GTSNPN, CDR2 SVGIG (reference sequence). CDR3 in amino acids: CAWTGPVVGQYF. The DNA of the CDR3 is TGTGCCTGGACCGGACCCGTGGTGGGGCAGTACTTC. Filled out from reference TRBV30 and TRBJ2-7, the complete variable domain reads SQTIHQWPATLVQPVGSPLSLECTVEGTSNPNLYWYRQAAGRGLQLLFYSVGIGQISSEVPQNLSASRPQDRQFILSSKKLLLSDSGFYLCAWTGPVVGQYFGPGTRLTVT.

The chain uses TRBV20-1 and TRBJ1-1; 12 nucleotides line up with TRBD1. Trimming removed 3 bases from V and 1 base from J; junction bases left unmatched: 0. In germline, CDR1 is DFQATT, CDR2 SNEGSKA (reference sequence). The CDR3 length is 14 residues. The CDR3 sequence: CSARGQGANTEAFF. The CDR3 DNA sequence: TGCAGTGCTAGGGGACAGGGGGCGAACACTGAAGCTTTCTTT.

This clonotype was found a few times. It is unclear where the CDR3 begins or ends on the DNA, so no DNA is shown, and the CDR3 is as TCRdb lists it. This chain joins TRBV12-3 or TRBV12-4 and TRBJ1-4; the D call TRBD1 from the table was never checked on the DNA. The CDR3 numbers 16 amino acids, ends counted. CDR3 amino acids: CASILGTGFTNEKLFF.

In this sample, this clonotype turned up a few times. This chain uses TRBV12-3 or TRBV12-4 with TRBJ2-1, with 9 bases that match TRBD2. The DNA matches TRBJ2-7 better at its end, which makes the J call doubtful. The CDR3 spans 15 residues. The CDR3 DNA reads TGTGCCAGCAGTCGAGCGGGGGGCTCCCAAAATGAGCAGTACTTC. It encodes CASSRAGGSQNEQYF.

This clonotype was detected only a few times. This chain links TRBV29-1 with TRBJ1-2; 9 positions agree with TRBD1. Germline V CDR1 and CDR2: SQVTM, ANQGSEA. The CDR3 is 14 amino acids. The V and J ends lost 7 bases and 1 base, in that order; junction bases with no gene match: 7. The CDR3 protein is CSAPGTGSNYGYTF. The CDR3 coding sequence is TGCAGCGCCCCAGGGACAGGGAGTAACTATGGCTACACCTTC.

This chain connects TRBV7-9 to TRBJ2-7, with 12 positions matching TRBD1. This CDR3 comprises 20 residues. J gave up 1 base and V 5 bases, and 18 bases lay outside the gene matches. Germline CDR1 is SEHNR and CDR2 is FQNEAQ (reference sequence). In nucleotides, the CDR3 is TGTGCCAGCAGCCGACTAGGAGGGACAGGGGGCGGTGGTGATTCCTACGAGCAGTACTTC. It specifies CASSRLGGTGGGGDSYEQYF.

J is TRBJ2-3 and V is TRBV12-3 or TRBV12-4; 7 bases agree with TRBD1. The ends lost 7 bases at V and 2 bases at J; junction bases unmatched: 15. The CDR3 length is 17 residues. The CDR3 spells CASTDPMQGEVTDTQYF. CDR3 nucleotides: TGTGCCAGCACCGACCCGATGCAGGGGGAAGTCACAGATACGCAGTATTTT.

For the CDR3, the DNA is TGTGCCAGTATTCACGACAGTGAAGCTTTCTTT. Translating it yields CASIHDSEAFF. V usage is TRBV25-1 and J usage is TRBJ1-1; D possibly corresponds to TRBD1 (5 bases). Trimming cost V 9 bases and J 7 bases, with 12 bases left between them. The length of the CDR3 is 11 residues. Germline CDR1 is MGHDK and CDR2 is SYGVNS.

This clonotype was seen a few times. The V gene is TRBV2, the J gene TRBJ2-1; D call uncertain. The V gene's germline CDR1 is SNHLY and CDR2 FYNNEI. This CDR3 has 16 amino acids. V shed 0 bases and J shed 0 bases, with 9 bases lying between them. The CDR3 bases are TGTGCCAGCAGTGAAGCGTTAACCTTCTCCTACAATGAGCAGTTCTTC. This translates into CASSEALTFSYNEQFF.

The chain combines TRBV7-9 with TRBJ2-1; 8 nucleotides match TRBD2. The J call may not be correct, given that the DNA end is closer to TRBJ2-7. The germline V gene encodes CDR1 SEHNR and CDR2 FQNEAQ (reference sequence). This CDR3 is built from 15 residues. The CDR3: CASSSRGASYNEQYF. The CDR3, as DNA: TGTGCCAGCAGCTCGCGGGGGGCCTCCTACAATGAGCAGTACTTC.

The chain links TRBV12-3 or TRBV12-4 to TRBJ2-1, with a tentative D call TRBD1 (5 bases). The V end was cut by 6 bases, the J end by 5 bases, with 11 bases between. The CDR3 has 13 residues. The CDR3 DNA reads as TGTGCCAGCAGCATGGACATCCACAATGAGCAGTTCTTC. As protein: CASSMDIHNEQFF.

The gene calls are TRBV9 and TRBJ1-2; TRBD1 agrees at 10 bases. Germline trimming cut 3 bases from V and 0 bases from J; bases unmatched to any gene: 5. Germline lookup yields CDR1 SGDLS and CDR2 YYNGEE. CDR3 length equals 16 residues. CDR3 sequence: CASSAPGTGANYGYTF. The CDR3 nucleotides are TGTGCCAGCAGCGCCCCGGGGACAGGGGCTAACTATGGCTACACCTTC.

This clonotype was counted a few times. The V and J genes are TRBV6-5 and TRBJ2-4; 7 positions match TRBD2. CDR3 length: 13 amino acids. In germline, CDR1 is MNHEY, CDR2 SVGAGI. After removal of 0 bases from V and 7 bases from J, the junction contained 0 bases not matched to a gene. CDR3 nucleotides: TGTGCCAGCAGTTACTCGGGGGGGAACATTCAGTACTTC. It is translated as CASSYSGGNIQYF.

V gene TRBV7-9 combines with J gene TRBJ2-7; 10 nucleotides agree with TRBD1. After removal of 3 bases from V and 0 bases from J, the junction contained 14 bases not matched to a gene. Germline CDR1 and CDR2: SEHNR and FQNEAQ (reference sequence). The CDR3 runs 19 residues. The CDR3 nucleotides read TGTGCCAGCAGCTTGATTGTAGGGACAGGGGCTATAAGCTCCTACGAGCAGTACTTC. Translated, it gives CASSLIVGTGAISSYEQYF.

This clonotype was counted a few times. The rearrangement uses TRBV25-1 and TRBJ2-5, with TRBD2 matching over 7 bases. Germline V gives CDR1 MGHDK, CDR2 SYGVNS. V shed 1 base, J shed 1 base, and the junction held 12 bases outside the gene matches. The length of the CDR3 is 18 residues. CDR3 in DNA: TGTGCCAGCAGTGAATTAGGGCGGTCTAGCGGCCGCCAAGAGACCCAGTACTTC. Translated: CASSELGRSSGRQETQYF.

The chain links TRBV7-3 to TRBJ2-5; 12 bases fit TRBD2. Germline CDR1 reads SGHTA; CDR2 reads FQGTGA. CDR3 size: 15 residues. Unmatched junction bases numbered 11, after V lost 4 bases and J lost 11 bases. The CDR3 DNA reads TGTGCCAGCAGCTATTCTAGCGGGGGGGTCAATGAGCAGTACTTC. Protein: CASSYSSGGVNEQYF.